The clone carrying this T cell receptor (beta chain) was detected only once. Germline V gene lookup returns CDR1 LNHDA and CDR2 SQIVND (reference sequence). V lost 5 bases to trimming and J lost 4 bases; unmatched junction nucleotides: 8. This CDR3 region has 15 residues. The entry originates in a study of PD-L1 blockade in urothelial cancer. The repertoire was sequenced with immunoSEQ multiplex PCR; TCRdb's copy has only in-frame clones and lacks some. The sample holds about 90,000 clones; over 65% are singletons and the top ten take around 7.7%. Indicated time point: peripheral blood 6 weeks after treatment start.

This TCR derives from a man between 65 and 80 years old with urothelial cancer. The specimen was PBMCs, collected around atezolizumab (anti-PD-L1) treatment. The chain links TRBV19 to TRBJ2-5; the match to TRBD1 covers 9 bases. DNA of the CDR3: TGTGCCAGTAGTCCCCAGGACAGGGGTGGAGAGACCCAGTACTTC. Amino acid sequence: CASSPQDRGGETQYF.